This T cell receptor beta chain was profiled in a study of cytomegalovirus exposure and HLA in healthy donors. General study results and limits: The study reported that TCR beta sequences accurately predicted HLA-A and HLA-B alleles in most subjects. When analyzed later, a missense DCLRE1C variant was found to be linked to TCR beta V- and J-gene trimming. About 90% or about 30% of the time was how often most TCR beta V segments were productive, according to an earlier analysis. Altogether, about 160 TCR beta chains were recorded as cytomegalovirus-associated.

Turning to this clone: Its specificity is unknown.

The primer mix had 60 Vbeta and 13 Jbeta primers. Some clones are missing from TCRdb's copy, which holds only in-frame ones; the method was immunoSEQ multiplex PCR. The table includes 110,000 or so clones, over 75% detected once. The germline V and J ends were trimmed by 4 bases and 1 base, with 13 bases remaining between them. Germline assignment: CDR1 SGHNT and CDR2 YENEEA. The CDR3 spans 16 residues. The receptor's source is a woman younger than 45 in good health and CMV-seropositive. The V and J genes are TRBV11-3 and TRBJ2-2; D uncertain. The material sequenced was PBMCs. The DNA of the CDR3 is TGTGCCAGCAGCTCCAGAGACACTCTGAACACCGGGGAGCTGTTTTTT. It translates to CASSSRDTLNTGELFF.